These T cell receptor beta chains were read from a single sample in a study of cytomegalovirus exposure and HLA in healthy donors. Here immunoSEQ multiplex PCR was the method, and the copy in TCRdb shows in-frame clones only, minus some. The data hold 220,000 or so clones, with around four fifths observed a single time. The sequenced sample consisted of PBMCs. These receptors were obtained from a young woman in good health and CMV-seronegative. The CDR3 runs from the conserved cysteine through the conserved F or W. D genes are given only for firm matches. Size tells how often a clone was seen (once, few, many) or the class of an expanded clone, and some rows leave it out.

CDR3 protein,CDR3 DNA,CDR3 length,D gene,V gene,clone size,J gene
CASSVQGRFYEQYF,TGTGCCAGCAGCGTGCAAGGGCGATTCTACGAGCAGTACTTC,14,NA,TRBV5-6,few,TRBJ2-7
CASSRGDTYTGELFF,TGTGCCAGCAGCCGCGGGGACACCTACACCGGGGAGCTGTTTTTT,15,NA,TRBV5-6,NA,TRBJ2-2
CASREGQFGTEAFF,TGTGCCAGCAGAGAAGGACAGTTTGGCACTGAAGCTTTCTTT,14,NA,TRBV2,NA,TRBJ1-1
CASSEARTGISGYTF,TGTGCCAGCAGTGAAGCAAGGACAGGGATAAGTGGCTACACCTTC,15,TRBD1,TRBV2,NA,TRBJ1-2
CASSLVRPEQFF,TGCGCCAGCAGCTTGGTACGCCCTGAGCAGTTCTTC,12,NA,TRBV5-1,few,TRBJ2-1
CASSRTDMNTEAFF,TGTGCCAGCAGTAGGACAGACATGAACACTGAAGCTTTCTTT,14,NA,TRBV2,NA,TRBJ1-1
CSVEMNTEAFF,TGCAGCGTTGAGATGAACACTGAAGCTTTCTTT,11,NA,TRBV29-1,NA,TRBJ1-1
CASSAGRGGNEQYF,TGTGCCAGCAGCGCCGGTAGGGGCGGCAACGAGCAGTACTTC,14,NA,TRBV9,NA,TRBJ2-7
CASSLSVLNTEAFF,TGTGCCAGCAGTTTATCAGTTTTGAACACTGAAGCTTTCTTT,14,NA,TRBV27,NA,TRBJ1-1
CASSGWDSWYGYTF,TGTGCCAGCAGTGGTTGGGACAGTTGGTATGGCTACACCTTC,14,TRBD1,TRBV6-1,NA,TRBJ1-2
CASSDPGQGRSPLHF,TGCGCCAGCAGTGATCCGGGACAGGGACGATCACCCCTCCACTTT,15,TRBD1,TRBV10-2,NA,TRBJ1-6
CASSGGQGGQPQHF,TGTGCCAGCAGTGGGGGACAGGGCGGTCAGCCCCAGCATTTT,14,TRBD1,TRBV2,NA,TRBJ1-5
CASSLAGTSGYEQYF,TGCGCCAGCAGCCTCGCCGGGACTAGCGGGTACGAGCAGTACTTC,15,TRBD2,TRBV4-1,NA,TRBJ2-7
CSVSGEQFF,TGCAGCGTTTCTGGGGAGCAGTTCTTC,9,NA,TRBV29-1,NA,TRBJ2-1
CASSPWTSGDLYNEQFF,TGTGCCAGCAGCCCCTGGACTAGCGGGGACCTTTACAATGAGCAGTTCTTC,17,TRBD2,TRBV11-2,NA,TRBJ2-1
CASSLGLYNEQFF,TGTGCCAGCAGTTTAGGGCTCTACAATGAGCAGTTCTTC,13,NA,TRBV27,NA,TRBJ2-1
CASRTGIGGPIPYGYTF,TGTGCCAGCAGGACTGGAATAGGGGGCCCGATTCCCTATGGCTACACCTTC,17,TRBD1,TRBV27,once,TRBJ1-2
CASSGGGGNTEAFF,TGTGCCAGCAGTGGGGGGGGCGGGAACACTGAAGCTTTCTTT,14,NA,TRBV27,NA,TRBJ1-1
CASLPGGGYGTEAFF,TGTGCCAGCCTCCCAGGAGGGGGGTACGGCACTGAAGCTTTCTTT,15,NA,TRBV6-5,NA,TRBJ1-1
CASSGGLYYNEQFF,TGCGCCAGCAGCGGGGGACTATACTACAATGAGCAGTTCTTC,14,TRBD2,TRBV4-1,NA,TRBJ2-1
CASFPGKMNTEAFF,TGTGCCAGCTTCCCCGGAAAGATGAACACTGAAGCTTTCTTT,14,NA,TRBV6-5,NA,TRBJ1-1
CASSAGTGNYGYTF,TGTGCCAGCAGCGCTGGGACAGGGAACTATGGCTACACCTTC,14,TRBD1,TRBV9,NA,TRBJ1-2
CASRDTVTEAFF,TGCGCCAGCAGGGATACGGTAACTGAAGCTTTCTTT,12,NA,TRBV5-1,many,TRBJ1-1
CASSESVGYEQYF,TGCGCCAGCAGTGAGTCGGTTGGGTACGAGCAGTACTTC,13,NA,TRBV10-1,NA,TRBJ2-7
CASSGRTGELNTEAFF,TGTGCCAGCAGTGGGCGGACAGGGGAATTGAACACTGAAGCTTTCTTT,16,TRBD1,TRBV2,NA,TRBJ1-1
CASNWGASQPQHF,TGTGCCAGCAATTGGGGGGCGAGTCAGCCCCAGCATTTT,13,NA,TRBV2,NA,TRBJ1-5
CASSLSTGGAGYTF,TGTGCCAGCAGTTTGTCAACAGGGGGCGCGGGCTACACCTTC,14,TRBD1,TRBV27,NA,TRBJ1-2
CASSSDSNQPQHF,TGTGCCAGCAGTTCTGACAGCAATCAGCCCCAGCATTTT,13,NA,TRBV6-6,NA,TRBJ1-5
CASSGAGTGGREQFF,TGTGCCAGCAGTGGGGCCGGGACAGGGGGTCGTGAGCAGTTCTTC,15,TRBD1,TRBV25-1,NA,TRBJ2-1
CAWSGGSLTEAFF,TGTGCCTGGTCAGGGGGCTCGTTGACTGAAGCTTTCTTT,13,TRBD1,TRBV30,NA,TRBJ1-1
CASSTGLNNSPLHF,TGTGCCAGTAGTACTGGCCTCAATAATTCACCCCTCCACTTT,14,NA,TRBV19,NA,TRBJ1-6
CASSQDLKRYQYF,TGTGCCAGCAGCCAAGATCTAAAGCGGTACCAGTACTTC,13,NA,TRBV4-2,NA,TRBJ2-7
CASSRGTKLVGEAFF,TGCGCCAGCAGCAGAGGGACGAAACTCGTGGGTGAAGCTTTCTTT,15,NA,TRBV4-1,NA,TRBJ1-1
CASSSDGLSYEQYF,TGCGCCAGCAGCTCGGACGGGCTCTCCTACGAGCAGTACTTC,14,NA,TRBV5-1,NA,TRBJ2-7
CASSPDRGSNQPQHF,TGTGCCAGCAGCCCCGACAGGGGGAGCAATCAGCCCCAGCATTTT,15,TRBD1,TRBV6-5,NA,TRBJ1-5
CASLGDANEKLFF,TGTGCCAGCCTTGGGGATGCAAATGAAAAACTGTTTTTT,13,NA,TRBV25-1,few,TRBJ1-4
CASSLRAGPLQETQYF,TGTGCCAGCAGCTTGAGGGCAGGGCCTCTACAAGAGACCCAGTACTTC,16,NA,TRBV5-6,NA,TRBJ2-5
CASSFSGTLEKLFF,TGTGCCAGCAGCTTTTCGGGCACTCTTGAAAAACTGTTTTTT,14,NA,TRBV5-6,NA,TRBJ1-4
CASSSWDQYEQYF,TGTGCCAGCAGCTCCTGGGACCAATACGAGCAGTACTTC,13,NA,TRBV5-6,NA,TRBJ2-7
CASSKGLAGNNEQFF,TGTGCCAGCAGCAAGGGGTTAGCGGGAAACAATGAGCAGTTCTTC,15,TRBD2,TRBV7-3,NA,TRBJ2-1